The clone carrying this T cell receptor (beta chain) was counted many times. The antigen remains unidentified. Trimming stripped 0 bases from V and 2 bases from J, with 8 bases between. This CDR3 has 16 residues. Germline V lookup: CDR1 LGHNA, CDR2 YNFKEQ. Per the study methods: Building a distant-metastasis classifier for papillary thyroid cancer drew on CDR3 differences across clinicopathological groups. TCRdb ran MiXCR on the PCR reads. The V and J calls follow TCRdb's processing rather than the paper's. Of 43,000 or so clones listed, 4% are singletons. Among the patients, none had received any treatment before thyroid surgery. The entry originates in a study of metastatic and nonmetastatic thyroid tumors. Study at large: Across peripheral blood and tumor or nodule tissue samples taken from malignant and benign thyroid patients, the repertoires were compared with one another. Study findings and constraints: Significantly higher TCR beta diversity was reportedly seen in malignant thyroid tumors than benign nodules, in blood and tumor.

Material: blood. The clonotype originates from a female donor with papillary thyroid cancer or a benign thyroid nodule (not recorded which). Some clones in this sample may be carry-over from other donors' samples. The chain carries TRBV4-2 and TRBJ2-6; D not resolved. Here the CDR3 reads CASSQDWAAGANVLTF. For the CDR3, the DNA is TGTGCCAGCAGCCAAGATTGGGCTGCTGGGGCCAACGTCCTGACTTTC.